This T cell receptor (beta chain) was captured in a study of post-analysis software for immune sequencing data. Study-level information: In terms of disease course, relapsing-remitting, secondary progressive and progressive-relapsing multiple sclerosis were included.

The sample holds a few counts of this clonotype. Unique molecular identifiers had been added to the TCR beta cDNA libraries. TCRdb re-called the PCR reads with MiXCR, one entry per CDR3 protein. The sample has approximately 630,000 distinct CDR3 sequences; 55% to 60% are singletons. This TCR derives from a girl aged 2 to 9 with multiple sclerosis. Sequencing used blood.

The CDR3 region has the DNA TGTGCCAGTACACTTTCCGGGACTGGCTCCTACAATGAGCAGTTCTTC. Its translation: CASTLSGTGSYNEQFF. This chain links TRBV5-5 with TRBJ2-1; TRBD2 is a possible D gene (6 bases). Trimming cost V 8 bases and J 0 bases, with 18 bases left between them. The CDR3 covers 16 residues. Germline V gene data show CDR1 as SGHKS and CDR2 as YYEKEE (reference sequence).